This T cell receptor (beta chain) was profiled in a study of cytomegalovirus exposure and HLA in healthy donors. Overall study findings and caveats: A later analysis associated around 17,000 TCR beta sequences with HLA alleles at a 0.05 false discovery rate. The study reported that TCR beta sequences accurately predicted HLA-A and HLA-B alleles in most subjects.

PCR amplification relied on 60 Vbeta primers (plus 13 Jbeta primers). Only in-frame clones appear in the TCRdb table, and some are missing; sequencing was by immunoSEQ multiplex PCR. The table has some 170,000 clones, more than 75% seen once. J gave up 7 bases and V 3 bases, and 11 bases lay outside the gene matches. Per the germline V gene, CDR1 is MGHRA and CDR2 is YSYEKL. The CDR3 totals 15 residues. On this clone itself: Its antigen is undetermined.

V is TRBV4-1 and J is TRBJ2-5; 7 bases map to TRBD2. What was sequenced was PBMCs. The TCR was taken from a man younger than 35 in good health and CMV-seropositive. This chain's CDR3 is CASSQESSGSGTQYF. DNA of the CDR3: TGCGCCAGCAGCCAGGAGTCTAGCGGCAGCGGGACCCAGTACTTC.